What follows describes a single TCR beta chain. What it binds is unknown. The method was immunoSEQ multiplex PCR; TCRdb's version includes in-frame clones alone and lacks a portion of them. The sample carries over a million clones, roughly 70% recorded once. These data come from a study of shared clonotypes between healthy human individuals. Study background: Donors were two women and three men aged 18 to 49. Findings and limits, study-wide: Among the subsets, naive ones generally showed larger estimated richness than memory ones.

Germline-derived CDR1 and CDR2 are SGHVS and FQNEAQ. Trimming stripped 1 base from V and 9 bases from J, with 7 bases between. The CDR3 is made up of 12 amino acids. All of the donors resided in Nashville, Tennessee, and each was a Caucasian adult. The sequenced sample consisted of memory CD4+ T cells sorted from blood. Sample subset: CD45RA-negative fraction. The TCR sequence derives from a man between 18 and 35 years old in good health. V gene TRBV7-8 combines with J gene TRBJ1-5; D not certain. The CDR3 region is CASSLVLGPQHF. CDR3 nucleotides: TGTGCCAGCAGCTTAGTACTTGGGCCCCAGCATTTT.